This T cell receptor (beta chain) was captured in a study of T cells in Graves' hyperthyroidism and ophthalmopathy. The PBMCs studied were ones that came from about 9.9 ml fresh peripheral blood. Comment on this clonotype: The target antigen is unknown.

The germline V gene has CDR1 SGHAT and CDR2 FQDESV (reference sequence). V was pared by 8 bases and J by 0 bases, with 4 bases of the junction left unmatched. This CDR3 has 14 amino acids. Study observations and caveats: Most clonotypes that expanded in the thyroid above 0.001 also showed up in blood.

TCR beta CDR3 regions were amplified from RNA. RT-PCR in the first round (using the HTBI primer set) targeted the TCR CDR3. TCRdb reprocessed the multiplex PCR reads with MiXCR, giving one entry per CDR3 protein. The sample lists fewer than 400,000 distinct CDR3 sequences; approximately 14% were seen once. This TCR was sampled from a young woman with Graves' hyperthyroidism that later progressed to Graves' ophthalmopathy. J is TRBJ2-7 and V is TRBV11-1, with TRBD1 identical over 10 bases. The sequencing sample was made of blood. The CDR3 DNA is TGTGCCAGCGGCGACAGGGGGCCCTCCTACGAGCAGTACTTC. Its translation is CASGDRGPSYEQYF.